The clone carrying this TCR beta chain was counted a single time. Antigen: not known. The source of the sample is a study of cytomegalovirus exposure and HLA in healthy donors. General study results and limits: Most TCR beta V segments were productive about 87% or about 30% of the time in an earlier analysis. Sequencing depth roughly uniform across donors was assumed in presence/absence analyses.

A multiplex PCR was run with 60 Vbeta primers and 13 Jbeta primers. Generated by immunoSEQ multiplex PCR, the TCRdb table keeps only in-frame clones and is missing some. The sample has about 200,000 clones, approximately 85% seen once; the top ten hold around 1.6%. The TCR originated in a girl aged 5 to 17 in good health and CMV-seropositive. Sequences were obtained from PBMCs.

CDR3: CASSLTGNGGELFF. The CDR3 region has the DNA TGTGCCAGCAGCTTGACGGGAAATGGCGGGGAGCTGTTTTTT. J is TRBJ2-2 and V is TRBV7-8, with D perhaps TRBD2 (5 bases). The germline V and J ends were trimmed by 3 bases and 7 bases, with 12 bases remaining between them. This CDR3 comprises 14 residues. Per germline, CDR1 SGHVS and CDR2 FQNEAQ.